This T cell receptor beta chain was sequenced in a study of early stage breast cancer tumors. The V gene's germline CDR1 is MRHNA and CDR2 SNTAGT. CDR3 length: 13 residues. Points on this clone: At one boundary the junction diverges from the germline segment, which might be a read error.

Using immunoSEQ multiplex PCR, the repertoire was profiled, and TCRdb retains in-frame clones only, with some absent. The sample yields some 24,000 clones, 65% to 70% seen once. Material for sequencing was breast tumor tissue. The receptor's source is a person between 60 and 69 years old with breast cancer. The chain links TRBV6-4 to TRBJ1-1; the D is unclear. The CDR3 region is CASSIDLNTEAFF. The CDR3 region has the DNA TGTGCCAGCAGTATTGACTTGAACACTGAAGCCTTCTTT.